The 24 T cell receptor beta chains presented below share a single source sample, sequenced in a study of OX40 agonist ivuxolimab in advanced cancers. Clones were read by immunoSEQ multiplex PCR, and TCRdb kept only the in-frame ones, dropping some. The table shows tens of thousands of clones, with roughly 84% occurring only once. Sequencing used CD4+ or CD8+ T cells sorted from blood, obtained in a trial of the OX40 agonist ivuxolimab. These receptors all stem from an adult with an advanced solid tumor such as melanoma, head and neck, liver or kidney cancer.

This rearrangement joins TRBV5-1 to TRBJ2-3, with 9 bases aligning to TRBD1. The CDR3 is 15 residues long. The germline V gene has CDR1 SGHRS and CDR2 YFSETQ. J was trimmed by 4 bases and V by 5 bases; bases with no gene match: 8. CDR3 bases: TGCGCCAGCAGAAACAGGGGGCGCGGGGCAGATACGCAGTATTTT. Protein: CASRNRGRGADTQYF.

CDR3 sequence (DNA): TGTGCCAGCAGGGGACTAGCGGGAGGATATGAGCAGTTCTTC. Residues: CASRGLAGGYEQFF. The chain links TRBV2 to TRBJ2-1, with 15 bases fitting TRBD2. The CDR3 length is 14 residues. With 6 bases clipped from V and 8 bases from J, the junction kept 2 bases outside the gene matches. The germline V gene encodes CDR1 SNHLY and CDR2 FYNNEI.

Regarding this clone: Since a far larger clone is one base different, this is likely a read error. The V call is TRBV10-2, the J call TRBJ1-2; tentatively, D is TRBD1 (5 bases). CDR1 is WSHSY, CDR2 SAAADI, per germline. Trimming shortened V by 3 bases and J by 2 bases, and 7 bases separated the two germline ends. The CDR3 extends over 13 amino acids. As DNA, the CDR3 is TGCGCCAGCAGTGAACAGGAAAACTATGGCTACACCTTC. Amino acids: CASSEQENYGYTF.

The J gene is TRBJ1-1, the V gene TRBV7-9, with D perhaps TRBD1 (6 bases). This CDR3 has 14 residues. Germline V CDR1 and CDR2: SEHNR, FQNEAQ (reference sequence). With 1 base removed from V and 1 base from J, the gap between germline ends came to 7 bases. CDR3 nucleotide sequence: TGTGCCAGCAGCTTAGGGACAGCGAACACTGAAGCTTTCTTT. Its translation: CASSLGTANTEAFF. Filled out from reference TRBV7-9 and TRBJ1-1, the complete variable domain reads DTGVSQNPRHKITKRGQNVTFRCDPISEHNRLYWYRQTLGQGPEFLTYFQNEAQLEKSRLLSDRFSAERPKGSFSTLEIQRTEQGDSAMYLCASSLGTANTEAFFGQGTRLTVV.

J is TRBJ2-7 and V is TRBV7-8, with D perhaps matching TRBD2 (6 bases). CDR3 length: 15 residues. The germline gives CDR1 SGHVS, CDR2 FQNEAQ. Trimming shortened V by 5 bases and J by 7 bases, and 21 bases separated the two germline ends. CDR3 amino acids: CASSPTGLDVGEQYF. The CDR3 DNA sequence: TGTGCCAGCAGCCCTACGGGACTGGATGTCGGGGAGCAGTACTTC.

The rearrangement links TRBV5-1 to TRBJ2-6; D call uncertain. Germline-derived CDR1 and CDR2 are SGHRS and YFSETQ. This CDR3 is 14 amino acids long. V was cut by 1 base and J by 2 bases, with 4 bases left in between. This CDR3 is CASSLRTGANVLTF. The CDR3 DNA follows: TGCGCCAGCAGCTTGCGAACTGGGGCCAACGTCCTGACTTTC.

V is TRBV7-9 and J is TRBJ2-3; D is unresolved. The germline gives CDR1 SEHNR, CDR2 FQNEAQ (reference sequence). The CDR3 length is 15 residues. Trimming stripped 0 bases from V and 0 bases from J, with 7 bases between. CDR3 sequence reads: CASSLAKGSTDTQYF. The DNA for the CDR3 is TGTGCCAGCAGCTTAGCGAAGGGCAGCACAGATACGCAGTATTTT.

V usage is TRBV28 and J usage is TRBJ1-5, with D unresolved. Trimming took 7 bases from V and 8 from J, leaving 12 bases between them. Germline CDR1 reads MDHEN; CDR2 reads SYDVKM. The CDR3 loop spans 12 amino acids. This chain's CDR3 is CASTLPREPQHF. CDR3 sequence (DNA): TGTGCCAGCACCCTCCCTCGGGAGCCCCAGCATTTT.

The rearrangement links TRBV7-2 to TRBJ1-2; TRBD1 matches 7 bases. V gave up 6 bases and J gave up 6 bases; unmatched junction bases: 10. The CDR3 contains 14 residues. The germline CDR1 and CDR2 sequences are SGHTA and FQGNSA. CDR3 in DNA: TGTGCCAGCAGACGGCAGGGGGAAGGAAATGGCTACACCTTC. This codes for CASRRQGEGNGYTF.

CDR3 in DNA: TGCGCCAGCAGCTTGGACGGGACAGGGGTGGAGACCCAGTACTTC. Protein: CASSLDGTGVETQYF. This chain joins TRBV5-1 and TRBJ2-5; 10 positions agree with TRBD1. CDR1 is SGHRS and CDR2 is YFSETQ in the germline V gene. The CDR3 has 15 residues. After removal of 0 bases from V and 5 bases from J, the junction contained 4 bases not matched to a gene.

The chain recombines TRBV11-2 with TRBJ1-5; 7 nucleotides match TRBD1. The V gene end was trimmed by 4 bases and the J gene end by 4 bases; junction bases not matched to a gene: 1. Germline V CDR1 and CDR2: SGHAT, FQNNGV. The CDR3 runs 13 residues. The CDR3 protein is CASSWDRNQPQHF. The CDR3 DNA reads TGTGCCAGCAGCTGGGACAGAAATCAGCCCCAGCATTTT.

The CDR3 region has the DNA TGCGCCAGCGGTCCCACCAGAGCGCACACCGGGGAGCTGTTTTTT. Its protein product is CASGPTRAHTGELFF. V and J are TRBV5-1 and TRBJ2-2; D gene ambiguous. Per the germline V gene, CDR1 is SGHRS and CDR2 is YFSETQ. The V end was cut by 7 bases, the J end by 3 bases, with 16 bases between. This CDR3 is built from 15 residues.

The J gene is TRBJ2-7, the V gene TRBV2; D is perhaps TRBD1 (5 bases). CDR3 length equals 13 residues. Germline lookup yields CDR1 SNHLY and CDR2 FYNNEI. Trimming removed 8 bases at V and 0 bases at J, with 11 bases between. As DNA, the CDR3 is TGTGCCAGCGTTCAGGGAACCTCCTACGAGCAGTACTTC. It specifies CASVQGTSYEQYF.

The chain joins TRBV19 to TRBJ1-2; D is ambiguous. This CDR3 has 11 residues. Trimming stripped 8 bases from V and 4 bases from J, with 8 bases between. Germline values: CDR1 LNHDA, CDR2 SQIVND (reference sequence). The CDR3 region has the DNA TGTGCCAGTGAAGGTTTCTATGGCTACACCTTC. Translation: CASEGFYGYTF.

V and J are TRBV20-1 and TRBJ1-1; D call uncertain. The CDR3 contains 11 residues. The V gene lost 7 bases and the J gene lost 4 bases, with 10 bases spanning the gap. Germline values: CDR1 DFQATT, CDR2 SNEGSKA (reference sequence). CDR3 in amino acids: CSGGLSTEAFF. The CDR3 nucleotides read TGCAGTGGGGGATTGAGCACTGAAGCTTTCTTT.

The chain uses TRBV29-1 and TRBJ1-4, with D unclear. This CDR3 has 13 amino acids. Germline CDR1 reads SQVTM; CDR2 reads ANQGSEA. V was trimmed by 2 bases and J by 8 bases, leaving 12 bases between them. Here the CDR3 DNA reads TGCAGCGTTGAAAGGTCCGTGGGAGAAAAACTGTTTTTT. As protein: CSVERSVGEKLFF.

This chain links TRBV5-1 with TRBJ2-5; TRBD2 might be the D (6 bases). Germline V gene data show CDR1 as SGHRS and CDR2 as YFSETQ. V dropped 0 bases and J dropped 5 bases, with 17 bases sitting between them. The CDR3 covers 16 residues. The CDR3 DNA reads TGCGCCAGCAGCTTGGCCCTCGGGTCCGGGGGTGAGACCCAGTACTTC. Translated: CASSLALGSGGETQYF. The entire variable domain, with the rest obtained from reference TRBV5-1 and TRBJ2-5, is as follows: KAGVTQTPRYLIKTRGQQVTLSCSPISGHRSVSWYQQTPGQGLQFLFEYFSETQRNKGNFPGRFSGRQFSNSRSEMNVSTLELGDSALYLCASSLALGSGGETQYFGPGTRLLVL.

The DNA for the CDR3 is TGCAGCGTGTCCCCAACAACAGGGGGCTTTATTCGGCATGATGAGCAGTTCTTC. This gives the protein CSVSPTTGGFIRHDEQFF. V usage is TRBV29-1 and J usage is TRBJ2-1; the match to TRBD1 covers 9 bases. V lost 6 bases and J lost 8; bases outside the gene matches: 23. The CDR3 is 18 residues long. From germline, CDR1 is SQVTM and CDR2 ANQGSEA.

The chain employs TRBV5-1 and TRBJ1-2; D is unclear. V lost 0 bases and J lost 0, with 9 bases in between. Germline-derived CDR1 and CDR2 are SGHRS and YFSETQ. The CDR3 contains 15 residues. The CDR3 DNA reads as TGCGCCAGCAGCTTGGAAGTGACAACTAACTATGGCTACACCTTC. Its protein is CASSLEVTTNYGYTF.

The chain employs TRBV5-4 and TRBJ2-5, with D unclear. Germline CDR1 SGHNT, CDR2 YYREEE (reference sequence). The CDR3 contains 15 residues. Deletions cut 3 bases from V and 5 bases from J, with 17 bases between. The CDR3 here is CASSSPKGSEETQYF. For the CDR3, the DNA is TGTGCCAGCAGCTCGCCAAAGGGTTCAGAGGAGACCCAGTACTTC.

This clone was counted a single time. V and J are TRBV14 and TRBJ1-2; D gene uncertain. The V gene lost 4 bases and the J gene lost 3 bases, with 18 bases spanning the gap. This CDR3 is 16 amino acids long. Looked up from germline, CDR1 is SGHDN and CDR2 is FVKESK. In DNA, the CDR3 is TGTGCCAGCAGCCGGAGCATAAAAGGTTCCTACTATGGCTACACCTTC. It specifies CASSRSIKGSYYGYTF.

The chain employs TRBV15 and TRBJ1-5, with unresolved D. CDR3 size: 15 residues. The germline gives CDR1 LNHNV, CDR2 YYDKDF (reference sequence). Trimming pared 0 bases from V and 2 bases from J, leaving 8 bases between. CDR3 in amino acids: CATSRDRVGNQPQHF. The CDR3 DNA is TGTGCCACCAGCAGAGATCGGGTAGGCAATCAGCCCCAGCATTTT.

This chain connects TRBV28 to TRBJ2-7; no clear D. CDR1 and CDR2 (germline): MDHEN, SYDVKM. Trimming shortened V by 5 bases and J by 2 bases, and 10 bases separated the two germline ends. CDR3 length: 13 residues. CDR3 amino acids: CASSPFTPYEQYF. CDR3 sequence (DNA): TGTGCCAGCAGTCCCTTCACGCCCTACGAGCAGTACTTC.

This clone has just one count. This sequence joins TRBV19 and TRBJ1-1, with D possibly TRBD1 on 6 matching bases. The CDR3 sequence is 14 residues long. Trimming stripped 7 bases from V and 4 bases from J, with 16 bases between. Germline lookup yields CDR1 LNHDA and CDR2 SQIVND (reference sequence). The CDR3 loop is CASKVRDIGTEAFF. The CDR3 DNA reads TGTGCCAGTAAGGTCCGGGACATCGGCACTGAAGCTTTCTTT.